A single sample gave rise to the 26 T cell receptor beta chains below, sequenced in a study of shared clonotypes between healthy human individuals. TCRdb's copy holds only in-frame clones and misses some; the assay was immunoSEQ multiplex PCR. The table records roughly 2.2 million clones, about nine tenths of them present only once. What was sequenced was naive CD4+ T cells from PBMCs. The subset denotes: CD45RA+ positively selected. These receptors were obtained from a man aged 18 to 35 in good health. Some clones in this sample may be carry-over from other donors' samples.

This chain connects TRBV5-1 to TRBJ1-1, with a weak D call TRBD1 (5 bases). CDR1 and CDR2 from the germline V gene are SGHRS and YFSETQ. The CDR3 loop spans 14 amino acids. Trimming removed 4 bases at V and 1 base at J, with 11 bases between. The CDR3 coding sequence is TGCGCCAGCAGCCAAGGGGTCGAGAACACTGAAGCTTTCTTT. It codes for CASSQGVENTEAFF. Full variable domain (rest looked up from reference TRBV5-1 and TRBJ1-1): KAGVTQTPRYLIKTRGQQVTLSCSPISGHRSVSWYQQTPGQGLQFLFEYFSETQRNKGNFPGRFSGRQFSNSRSEMNVSTLELGDSALYLCASSQGVENTEAFFGQGTRLTVV.

The CDR3 here is CSVGDRGTTAYYNEQFF. DNA of the CDR3: TGCAGCGTGGGGGACAGGGGGACAACAGCATACTACAATGAGCAGTTCTTC. This chain links TRBV29-1 with TRBJ2-1; 11 nucleotides line up with TRBD1. V lost 6 bases, J lost 3 bases, and 13 bases stayed unmatched. Per the germline V gene, CDR1 is SQVTM and CDR2 is ANQGSEA. This CDR3 has 17 amino acids.

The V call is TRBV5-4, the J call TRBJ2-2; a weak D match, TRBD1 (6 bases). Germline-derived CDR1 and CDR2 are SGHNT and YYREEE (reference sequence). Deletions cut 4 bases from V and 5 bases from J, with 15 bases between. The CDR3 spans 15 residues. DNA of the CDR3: TGTGCCAGCAGCCCGCAGGGGAAGAAGACCGGGGAGCTGTTTTTT. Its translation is CASSPQGKKTGELFF.

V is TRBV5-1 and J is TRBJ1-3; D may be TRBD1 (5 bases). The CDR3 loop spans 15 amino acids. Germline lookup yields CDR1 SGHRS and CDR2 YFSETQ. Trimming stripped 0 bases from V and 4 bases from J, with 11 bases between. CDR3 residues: CASSLEGFGGNTIYF. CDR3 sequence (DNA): TGCGCCAGCAGCTTGGAGGGGTTCGGGGGAAACACCATATATTTT.

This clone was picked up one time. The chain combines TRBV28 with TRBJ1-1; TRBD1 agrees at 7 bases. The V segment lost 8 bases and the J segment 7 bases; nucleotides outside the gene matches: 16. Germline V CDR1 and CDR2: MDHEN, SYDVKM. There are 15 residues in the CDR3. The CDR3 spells CASSSGQAGVSEAFF. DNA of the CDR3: TGTGCCAGCTCCTCCGGACAGGCGGGGGTGAGTGAAGCTTTCTTT.

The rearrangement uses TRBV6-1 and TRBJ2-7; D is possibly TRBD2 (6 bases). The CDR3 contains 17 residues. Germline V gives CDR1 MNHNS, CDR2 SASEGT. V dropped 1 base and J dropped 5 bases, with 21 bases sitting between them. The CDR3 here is CASSEGGPAAGPHEQYF. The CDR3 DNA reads TGTGCCAGCAGTGAAGGAGGTCCAGCGGCGGGACCGCACGAGCAGTACTTC.

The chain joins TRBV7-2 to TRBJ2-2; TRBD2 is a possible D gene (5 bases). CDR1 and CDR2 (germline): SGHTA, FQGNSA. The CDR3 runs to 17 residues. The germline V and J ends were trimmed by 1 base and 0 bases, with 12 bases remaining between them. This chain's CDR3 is CASSLGFGSANTGELFF. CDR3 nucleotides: TGTGCCAGCAGCTTAGGATTTGGGAGCGCGAACACCGGGGAGCTGTTTTTT.

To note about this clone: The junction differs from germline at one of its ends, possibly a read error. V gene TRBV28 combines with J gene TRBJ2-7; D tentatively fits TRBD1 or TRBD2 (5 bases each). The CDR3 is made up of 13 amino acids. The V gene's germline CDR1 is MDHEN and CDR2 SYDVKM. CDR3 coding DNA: TGTGCCAGCAGTAGTAGATTGGGGCCCGGGGTTTTCTTC. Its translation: CASSSRLGPGVFF.

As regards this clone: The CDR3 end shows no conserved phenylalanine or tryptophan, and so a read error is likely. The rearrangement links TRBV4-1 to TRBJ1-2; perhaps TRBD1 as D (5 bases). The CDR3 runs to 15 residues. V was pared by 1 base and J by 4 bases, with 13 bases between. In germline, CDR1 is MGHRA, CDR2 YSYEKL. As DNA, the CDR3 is TGCGCCAGCAGCCAAGGAGTGGGGACTCCCTATGGCTACACCTCC. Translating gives CASSQGVGTPYGYTS.

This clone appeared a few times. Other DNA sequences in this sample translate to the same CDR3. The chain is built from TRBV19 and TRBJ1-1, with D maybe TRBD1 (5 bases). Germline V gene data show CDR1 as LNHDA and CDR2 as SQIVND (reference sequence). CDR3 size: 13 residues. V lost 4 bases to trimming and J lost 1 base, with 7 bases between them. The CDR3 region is CASSRGENTEAFF. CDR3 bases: TGTGCCAGTAGTAGGGGGGAGAACACTGAAGCTTTCTTT.

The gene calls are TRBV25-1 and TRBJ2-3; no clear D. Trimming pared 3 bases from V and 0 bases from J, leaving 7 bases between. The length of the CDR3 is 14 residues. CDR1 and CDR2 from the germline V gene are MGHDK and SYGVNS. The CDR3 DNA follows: TGTGCCAGCAGTGATTTTGCTAGCACAGATACGCAGTATTTT. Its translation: CASSDFASTDTQYF.

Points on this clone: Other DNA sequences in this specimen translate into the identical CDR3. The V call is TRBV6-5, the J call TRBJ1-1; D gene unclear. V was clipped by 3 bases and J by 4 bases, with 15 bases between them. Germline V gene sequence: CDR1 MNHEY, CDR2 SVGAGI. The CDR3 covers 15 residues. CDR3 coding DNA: TGTGCCAGCAGTTATTCCCCCCCCCGGGGCACTGAAGCTTTCTTT. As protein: CASSYSPPRGTEAFF.

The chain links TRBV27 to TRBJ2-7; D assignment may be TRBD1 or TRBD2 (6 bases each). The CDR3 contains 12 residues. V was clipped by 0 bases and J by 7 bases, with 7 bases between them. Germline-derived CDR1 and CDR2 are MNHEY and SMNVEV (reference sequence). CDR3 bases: TGTGCCAGCAGTTTATCAGGGGGGGAGCAGTACTTC. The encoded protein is CASSLSGGEQYF.

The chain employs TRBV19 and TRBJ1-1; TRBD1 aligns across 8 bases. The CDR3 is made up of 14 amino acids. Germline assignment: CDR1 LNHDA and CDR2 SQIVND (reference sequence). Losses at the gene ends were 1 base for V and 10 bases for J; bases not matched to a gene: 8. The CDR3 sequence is CASSIGVLTGGAFF. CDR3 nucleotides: TGTGCCAGTAGTATAGGGGTCTTAACAGGGGGAGCTTTCTTT.

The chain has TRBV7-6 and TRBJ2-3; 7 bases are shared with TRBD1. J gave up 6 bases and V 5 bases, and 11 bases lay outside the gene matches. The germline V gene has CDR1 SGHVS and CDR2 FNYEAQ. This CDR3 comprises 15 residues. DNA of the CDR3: TGTGCCAGCAGCCGGGACAGCGGCTCCCATGATACGCAGTATTTT. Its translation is CASSRDSGSHDTQYF.

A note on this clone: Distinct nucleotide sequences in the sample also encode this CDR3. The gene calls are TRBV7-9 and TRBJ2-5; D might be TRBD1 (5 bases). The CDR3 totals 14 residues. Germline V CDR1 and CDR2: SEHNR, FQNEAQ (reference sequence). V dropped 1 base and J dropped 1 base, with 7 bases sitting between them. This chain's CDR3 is CASSLGTSQETQYF. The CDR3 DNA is TGTGCCAGCAGCTTAGGGACAAGCCAAGAGACCCAGTACTTC.

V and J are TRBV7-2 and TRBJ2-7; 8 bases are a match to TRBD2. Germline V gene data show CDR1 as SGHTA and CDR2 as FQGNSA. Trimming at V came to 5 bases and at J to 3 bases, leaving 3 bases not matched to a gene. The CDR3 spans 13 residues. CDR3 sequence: CASSPGRDYEQYF. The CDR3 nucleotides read TGTGCCAGCAGCCCCGGGAGGGACTACGAGCAGTACTTC.

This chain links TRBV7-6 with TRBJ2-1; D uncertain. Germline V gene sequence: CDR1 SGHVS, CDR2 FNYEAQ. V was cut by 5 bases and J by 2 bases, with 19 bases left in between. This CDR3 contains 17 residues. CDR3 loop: CASSPRESPYPYNEQFF. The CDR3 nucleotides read TGTGCCAGCAGCCCGCGTGAGTCACCTTATCCCTACAATGAGCAGTTCTTC.

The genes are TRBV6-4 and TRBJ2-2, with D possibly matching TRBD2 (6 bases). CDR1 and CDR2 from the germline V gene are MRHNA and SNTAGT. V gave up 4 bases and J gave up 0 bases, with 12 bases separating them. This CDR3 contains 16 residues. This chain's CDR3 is CASSVAGNANTGELFF. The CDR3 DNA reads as TGTGCCAGCAGTGTGGCGGGGAACGCGAACACCGGGGAGCTGTTTTTT.

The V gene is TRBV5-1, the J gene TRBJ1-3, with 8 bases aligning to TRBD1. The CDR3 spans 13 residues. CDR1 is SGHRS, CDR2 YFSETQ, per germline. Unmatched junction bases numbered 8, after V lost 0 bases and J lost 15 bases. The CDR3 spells CASSLEGTGRGYF. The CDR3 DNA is TGCGCCAGCAGCTTGGAGGGGACAGGCCGGGGATATTTT.

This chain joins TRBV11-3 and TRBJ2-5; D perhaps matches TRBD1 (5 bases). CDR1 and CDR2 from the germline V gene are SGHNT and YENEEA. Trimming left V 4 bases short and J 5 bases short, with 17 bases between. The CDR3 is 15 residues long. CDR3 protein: CASSSMGQAAETQYF. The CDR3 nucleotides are TGTGCCAGCAGCTCCATGGGGCAGGCCGCTGAGACCCAGTACTTC. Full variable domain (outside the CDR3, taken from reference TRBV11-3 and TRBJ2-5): EAGVVQSPRYKIIEKKQPVAFWCNPISGHNTLYWYLQNLGQGPELLIRYENEEAVDDSQLPKDRFSAERLKGVDSTLKIQPAELGDSAVYLCASSSMGQAAETQYFGPGTRLLVL.

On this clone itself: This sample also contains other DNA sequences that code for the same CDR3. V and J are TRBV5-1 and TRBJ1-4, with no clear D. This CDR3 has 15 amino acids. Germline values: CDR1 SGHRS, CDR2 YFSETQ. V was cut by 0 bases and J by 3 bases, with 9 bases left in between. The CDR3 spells CASSLVVGANEKLFF. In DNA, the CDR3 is TGCGCCAGCAGCTTGGTTGTAGGCGCTAATGAAAAACTGTTTTTT.

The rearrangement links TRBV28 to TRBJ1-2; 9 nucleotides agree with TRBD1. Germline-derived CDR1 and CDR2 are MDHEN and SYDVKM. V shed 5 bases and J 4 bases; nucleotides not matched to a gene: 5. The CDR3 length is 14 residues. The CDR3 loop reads CASSGNRGLYGYTF. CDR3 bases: TGTGCCAGCAGTGGGAACAGGGGGCTCTATGGCTACACCTTC.

The CDR3 reads CASSFYRGDTEAFF. CDR3 bases: TGCGCCAGCAGCTTTTACAGGGGGGACACTGAAGCTTTCTTT. The rearrangement joins TRBV5-1 to TRBJ1-1, with 8 bases matching TRBD1. Germline CDR1 SGHRS, CDR2 YFSETQ. V trimming: 2 bases; J trimming: 3 bases; junction bases outside the gene matches: 3. The CDR3 length is 14 residues. Looking up the rest from reference TRBV5-1 and TRBJ1-1 gives the full variable domain: KAGVTQTPRYLIKTRGQQVTLSCSPISGHRSVSWYQQTPGQGLQFLFEYFSETQRNKGNFPGRFSGRQFSNSRSEMNVSTLELGDSALYLCASSFYRGDTEAFFGQGTRLTVV.

The CDR3: CASSNRSGSSYEQYF. CDR3 DNA sequence: TGTGCCAGCAGCAACCGAAGCGGTAGCTCCTACGAGCAGTACTTC. The rearrangement uses TRBV21-1 and TRBJ2-7; the DNA was not compared with TRBD2, the D call given in the table. TRBV21-1 is a recognized pseudogene. The CDR3 runs to 15 residues.

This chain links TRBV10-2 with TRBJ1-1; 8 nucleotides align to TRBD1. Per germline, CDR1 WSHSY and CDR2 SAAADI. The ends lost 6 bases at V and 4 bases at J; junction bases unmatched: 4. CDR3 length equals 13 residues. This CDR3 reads CASRDRAGTEAFF. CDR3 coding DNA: TGCGCCAGCAGGGACAGGGCGGGCACTGAAGCTTTCTTT.